This T cell receptor (beta chain) was captured by sequencing in a study of CD8 T cells in ankylosing spondylitis. General study findings and limits: A TCR beta motif of fewer than ten highly homologous variants seemed to mark ankylosing spondylitis blood.

The germline CDR1 and CDR2 sequences are MNHNS and SASEGT. This CDR3 has 10 amino acids. This clonotype was counted ten times or more. Its antigen is still unknown. The junction and the germline gene differ at one end; a read error may be behind it. TCRdb independently ran MiXCR on the 5' RACE reads; one entry per CDR3 protein. The sample consists of a few hundred thousand distinct CDR3 sequences, roughly 20% of them appearing once. The clonotype was recovered from a male donor with ankylosing spondylitis or in good health (not recorded which). The sample consisted of blood, either unsorted or a sorted T cell fraction (not recorded which). This chain uses TRBV6-1 with TRBJ1-3; D is perhaps TRBD1 (5 bases). CDR3 sequence: CASSDGTENF. In DNA, the CDR3 is TGTGCCAGCAGTGACGGGACCGAAAATTTT.